This is a list of T cell receptor beta chains from one sample in a study of blood T cell repertoires in COVID-19. Profiled with immunoSEQ multiplex PCR; TCRdb holds only in-frame clones, not every one. This table holds roughly 97,000 clones, about 80% found once. The sequencing input was peripheral blood. The receptor set was obtained from a woman over 75 with active or convalescent COVID-19. Both conserved end residues are part of each CDR3. The order of the fields is J gene, D gene, V gene, clone size, CDR3 DNA, CDR3 protein. D genes are given only for firm matches. Clone size is not always given. Where it is, it says once, few, many or a class for expanded clones.

>TRBJ2-3|.|TRBV5-1|.
TGCGCCAGCAGCTATCAGGGGTCCGGCACAGATACGCAGTATTTT
CASSYQGSGTDTQYF
>TRBJ1-1|.|TRBV2|once
TGTGCCAGCAGTATTCTTCAGGGGACTGAAGCTTTCTTT
CASSILQGTEAFF
>TRBJ1-2|TRBD1|TRBV5-1|once
TGCGCCAGCAGCTTGGGACAGGGTTGGGATGGCTACACCTTC
CASSLGQGWDGYTF
>TRBJ1-1|TRBD1|TRBV11-3|.
TGTGCCAGCAGCTTAGTGGGACAGGGGGCCACTGAAGCTTTCTTT
CASSLVGQGATEAFF
>TRBJ1-3|TRBD1|TRBV28|.
TGTGCCAGCAGCTCCGGGACAGGGTATTTCAGCTCTGGAAACACCATATATTTT
CASSSGTGYFSSGNTIYF
>TRBJ1-2|TRBD1|TRBV2|.
TGTGCCAGCAGTGGGGACAGGGACTATGGCTACACCTTC
CASSGDRDYGYTF
>TRBJ1-6|TRBD1|TRBV9|.
TGTGCCAGCAGTCGACAGGGGGCAGGGTCACCCCTCCACTTT
CASSRQGAGSPLHF
>TRBJ1-3|.|TRBV9|once
TGTGCCAGCAGCGTGGCTCACTCTGGAAACACCATATATTTT
CASSVAHSGNTIYF
>TRBJ1-3|.|TRBV30|few
TGTGCCTGGAGTGTAGCCCGATCCTCTGGAAACACCATATATTTT
CAWSVARSSGNTIYF
>TRBJ2-7|.|TRBV6-5|.
TGTGCCAGCAGGCCCCCAGGGAATTACGAGCAGTACTTC
CASRPPGNYEQYF
>TRBJ1-5|.|TRBV29-1|.
TGCAGCGTTGAAACACCTTATAGCAATCAGCCCCAGCATTTT
CSVETPYSNQPQHF
>TRBJ2-2|TRBD2|TRBV5-5|.
TGTGCCAGCAGCTTTACTAGCGGGGCGGGCACCGGGGAGCTGTTTTTT
CASSFTSGAGTGELFF
>TRBJ1-5|TRBD1|TRBV6-5|.
TGTGCCAGCAGTATTTGGGGACAGATCAATCAGCCCCAGCATTTT
CASSIWGQINQPQHF
>TRBJ1-1|.|TRBV28|few
TGTGCCAGCAGTTTTAACTTCATGAACACTGAAGCTTTCTTT
CASSFNFMNTEAFF
>TRBJ1-1|TRBD1|TRBV6-2/TRBV6-3|medium-sized
TGTGCCAGCAGTTACTCGAGACAGGGGAGCACTGAAGCTTTCTTT
CASSYSRQGSTEAFF
>TRBJ2-5|TRBD2|TRBV28|once
TGTGCCAGCAAATCCCCTCACGGGGGGGCACGGGAGACCCAGTACTTC
CASKSPHGGARETQYF
>TRBJ2-3|TRBD1|TRBV7-2|.
TGTGCCAGCAGCCTGAGGGGACAGCGCACAGATACGCAGTATTTT
CASSLRGQRTDTQYF
>TRBJ2-1|.|TRBV11-3|.
TGTGCCAGCAGCTTAGAGCGTGTTGATGATGAGCAGTTCTTC
CASSLERVDDEQFF
>TRBJ1-5|.|TRBV30|few
TGTGCCTGGAGTGGAGAGGATCAGCCCCAGCATTTT
CAWSGEDQPQHF
>TRBJ1-3|.|TRBV30|.
TGTGCCTGGAGCGTCAGACAGCCTGGAAACACCATATATTTT
CAWSVRQPGNTIYF
>TRBJ2-6|.|TRBV7-3|.
TGTGCCAGCAGCTTAACCGGAACTAACTCCGGGGCCAACGTCCTGACTTTC
CASSLTGTNSGANVLTF
>TRBJ2-7|TRBD1|TRBV18|.
TGTGCCAGCTCCCCATCGGGACAGGGGCACGAGCAGTACTTC
CASSPSGQGHEQYF
>TRBJ2-1|.|TRBV11-3|.
TGTGCCAGCAGCTTAACTAGTATCTCATACAATGAGCAGTTCTTC
CASSLTSISYNEQFF
>TRBJ2-7|.|TRBV5-1|.
TGCGCCAGCAGCTTACCCTCTTCCCGGGGGGCGCAAGGCGAGCAGTACTTC
CASSLPSSRGAQGEQYF
>TRBJ2-7|TRBD1|TRBV5-8|few
TGTGCCAGCAGCTCGGGACAGGCAATTGGGCAGTACTTC
CASSSGQAIGQYF
>TRBJ2-7|.|TRBV30|.
TGTGCCTCAGATACAGGGTCCTACGAGCAGTACTTC
CASDTGSYEQYF
>TRBJ1-3|.|TRBV4-1|.
TGCGCCAGCAGCCAAGATTCCGGCTCTGGAAACACCATATATTTT
CASSQDSGSGNTIYF
>TRBJ2-7|TRBD2|TRBV2|many
TGTGCCAGCAGTGACGGGGGGGTCGACGAGCAGTACTTC
CASSDGGVDEQYF
>TRBJ2-2|TRBD2|TRBV6-2/TRBV6-3|.
TGTGCCAGCAGTTACGTTTGGGGACTAAAGAACACCGGGGAGCTGTTTTTT
CASSYVWGLKNTGELFF
>TRBJ1-5|TRBD1|TRBV28|once
TGTGCCAGCAGCCAGGGACAGAGATATCAGCCCCAGCATTTT
CASSQGQRYQPQHF
>TRBJ2-5|TRBD1|TRBV30|.
TGTGCCTGGAGTGTACAGGGGGTGCAAGAGACCCAGTACTTC
CAWSVQGVQETQYF
>TRBJ1-1|.|TRBV7-8|.
TGTGCCAGCAGCCCCCGGGAGGGCCCGGGCACTGAAGCTTTCTTT
CASSPREGPGTEAFF
>TRBJ2-7|TRBD1|TRBV11-2|.
TGTGCCAGCAGCTCAGACAGGGGCGCCTACGAGCAGTACTTC
CASSSDRGAYEQYF
>TRBJ1-2|.|TRBV29-1|.
TGCAGCGTTGGACCAGAGGGTAACTATGGCTACACCTTC
CSVGPEGNYGYTF
>TRBJ1-5|TRBD1|TRBV28|once
TGTGCCAGCAGTTTATGGCGGGACAGGGAACGAGGGCAGCCCCAGCATTTT
CASSLWRDRERGQPQHF
>TRBJ2-4|TRBD1|TRBV5-1|.
TGCGCCAGCAGCCCCAGACAGGGTGACATTCAGTACTTC
CASSPRQGDIQYF
>TRBJ1-1|.|TRBV6-2/TRBV6-3|.
TGTGCCAGCAGTTACCCTCTGCCCCCCTTGCGGTTACAGAACACTGAAGCTTTCTTT
CASSYPLPPLRLQNTEAFF
>TRBJ2-1|TRBD2|TRBV19|.
TGTGCCAGTAGTTTTCGGACTAGCCTTGGGATCGACTACAATGAGCAGTTCTTC
CASSFRTSLGIDYNEQFF
>TRBJ2-5|TRBD2|TRBV4-1|.
TGCGCCAGCAGTACAATAGCGGGATCCCAAGAGACCCAGTACTTC
CASSTIAGSQETQYF
>TRBJ1-2|TRBD1|TRBV28|.
TGTGCCAGCAGGGAACAGGGGGGATTTGGCTACACCTTC
CASREQGGFGYTF
>TRBJ2-5|.|TRBV1|.
TGCACCAGCAGCCAAGTACCCCGGACTAGCGGGAGGGCCTCTCAAGAGACCCAGTACTTC
CTSSQVPRTSGRASQETQYF
>TRBJ2-4|TRBD2|TRBV7-9|.
TGTGCCAGCTCGGGGGGAGAGGGTGGCAAAAACATTCAGTACTTC
CASSGGEGGKNIQYF
>TRBJ1-3|.|TRBV4-1|.
TGCGCCAGCAGCCGAACTAGAGACTCTGGAAACACCATATATTTT
CASSRTRDSGNTIYF
>TRBJ2-3|TRBD2|TRBV5-6|.
TGTGCAAGTGATCGGGGGAGGGACACAGATACGCAGTATTTT
CASDRGRDTDTQYF
>TRBJ1-5|TRBD1|TRBV6-1|.
TGTGCCAGCAGTGAATGGACAGGTCCGAGCAATCAGCCCCAGCATTTT
CASSEWTGPSNQPQHF